A single sample is the source of the 10 T cell receptor beta chains below, sequenced in a study of blood T cell repertoires in COVID-19. The protocol was immunoSEQ multiplex PCR, while the TCRdb copy is restricted to in-frame clones and leaves out a portion. The table has approximately 100,000 clones, 70% to 85% seen once. Source material: peripheral blood. The source of these receptors is a man aged 55-75 years with acute or convalescent COVID-19.

The chain joins TRBV4-1 to TRBJ1-3; D is uncertain. The CDR3 length is 16 residues. Germline V CDR1 and CDR2: MGHRA, YSYEKL. V lost 0 bases and J lost 0, with 9 bases in between. This CDR3 is CASSQDREYSGNTIYF. The CDR3 DNA reads TGCGCCAGCAGCCAAGACCGGGAGTACTCTGGAAACACCATATATTTT.

In its sample, this clone was seen once. The rearrangement links TRBV7-6 to TRBJ2-2; 11 bases match TRBD2. The CDR3 is made up of 17 amino acids. Unmatched junction bases numbered 4, after V lost 2 bases and J lost 2 bases. CDR1 is SGHVS, CDR2 FNYEAQ, per germline. The CDR3 sequence: CASSLQTSGGNTGELFF. The CDR3 nucleotides are TGTGCCAGCAGCTTACAAACTAGCGGGGGTAACACCGGGGAGCTGTTTTTT.

The rearrangement joins TRBV3-1 (or the pseudogene TRBV3-2) to TRBJ2-3, with TRBD2 matching over 8 bases. The J segment lost 6 bases and the V segment lost 2 bases, leaving 10 bases of the junction unmatched. CDR3 size: 16 residues. Germline V CDR1 and CDR2: LGHDT, YNNKEL (reference sequence). The CDR3 DNA reads as TGTGCCAGCAGCCAATTAAGCGGGGGCCCGCGGGATACGCAGTATTTT. Protein product: CASSQLSGGPRDTQYF.

The J gene is TRBJ1-4, the V gene TRBV19; 7 positions match TRBD1. Germline CDR1 and CDR2: LNHDA and SQIVND (reference sequence). CDR3 size: 15 residues. Trimming cost V 6 bases and J 4 bases; bases outside gene matches: 8. The CDR3 is CASRDGTANNEKLFF. The CDR3 coding sequence is TGTGCCAGTAGGGACGGGACAGCAAATAATGAAAAACTGTTTTTT.

V gene TRBV20-1 combines with J gene TRBJ2-5; D not resolved. Germline CDR1 DFQATT, CDR2 SNEGSKA (reference sequence). This CDR3 has 9 residues. CDR3 region: CRPAETQYF. The CDR3 nucleotides read TGCAGGCCAGCGGAGACCCAGTACTTC.

J is TRBJ2-2 and V is TRBV12-3 or TRBV12-4, with a weak D call TRBD2 (5 bases). V shed 10 bases and J shed 11 bases, with 14 bases lying between them. The CDR3 spans 11 residues. CDR3 sequence: CAISGSTELFF. The DNA of the CDR3 is TGTGCCATCTCGGGGTCCACCGAGCTGTTTTTT.

V and J are TRBV11-2 and TRBJ1-6, with TRBD1 as a possible D gene (5 bases). The CDR3 length is 16 residues. The V end lost 5 bases, the J end lost 3 bases, and 14 bases lay between the germline ends. In germline, CDR1 is SGHAT, CDR2 FQNNGV. CDR3 in DNA: TGTGCCAGCAGCCTCGGGACTGCCCGCTATAATTCACCCCTCCACTTT. This gives the protein CASSLGTARYNSPLHF.

CDR3 nucleotide sequence: TGCGCCAGCAGCCCCCGGGACAGCGAAGCTTTCTTT. Amino acid sequence: CASSPRDSEAFF. The rearrangement links TRBV4-1 to TRBJ1-1, with TRBD1 identical over 7 bases. Germline CDR1 is MGHRA and CDR2 is YSYEKL. With 4 bases clipped from V and 8 bases from J, the junction kept 4 bases outside the gene matches. This CDR3 is 12 amino acids long.

V and J are TRBV27 and TRBJ2-5, with TRBD1 as a possible D gene (5 bases). This CDR3 has 15 amino acids. The V and J ends lost 7 bases and 4 bases respectively, with 19 bases between them. Per germline, CDR1 MNHEY and CDR2 SMNVEV (reference sequence). DNA of the CDR3: TGTGCCAGCATTCGCAGTGCAGGGCGTGGAGAGACCCAGTACTTC. Translating it yields CASIRSAGRGETQYF.

CDR3 protein: CASSFRGFYGYTF. As DNA, the CDR3 is TGTGCCAGCAGTTTCAGGGGTTTTTATGGCTACACCTTC. The V and J genes are TRBV28 and TRBJ1-2; TRBD1 might be the D (6 bases). The CDR3 totals 13 residues. Germline CDR1 MDHEN, CDR2 SYDVKM. V was cut by 3 bases and J by 5 bases, with 10 bases left in between.